This TCR beta chain was captured by sequencing in a study of spatial heterogeneity in lung cancer. Specified time point: sample taken at primary tumor resection. The donors, fewer than 90 patients with untreated early-stage non-small cell lung cancer, provided the samples. Sequencing covered unsorted whole RNA taken from tumor, nontumor lung or frozen PBMC. Individually, TCR cDNA molecules were each labelled with a unique molecular identifier. MiXCR, run by TCRdb on the 5' RACE reads, gives a single entry per CDR3 protein. The table shows some 80,000 distinct CDR3 sequences, with 8% occurring only once. Germline V CDR1 and CDR2: SGHRS, YFSETQ. Germline trimming cut 3 bases from V and 5 bases from J; bases unmatched to any gene: 7. CDR3 length: 15 residues. This clonotype has at least ten counts.

This TCR was sampled from a male donor with early-stage non-small cell lung cancer. The chain recombines TRBV5-1 with TRBJ2-7, with 11 bases that match TRBD1. This material consisted of PBMCs, taken at surgery. CDR3 sequence reads: CASSSGQGANDEQYF. In DNA, the CDR3 is TGCGCCAGCAGCTCCGGACAGGGGGCTAATGACGAGCAGTACTTC.